This is a list of T cell receptor beta chains from one sample in a study of blood T cell repertoires in COVID-19. Produced via immunoSEQ multiplex PCR; TCRdb's table is partial and in-frame only. The sample holds 85,000 to 110,000 clones; over 75% are singletons and the top ten take over 10%. The specimen was peripheral blood. The source of these receptors is a human donor in a cohort sampled during active or convalescent COVID-19. CDR3s include the opening cysteine and the closing phenylalanine or tryptophan. Fields, in order: V gene, J gene, clone size, D gene, CDR3 protein, CDR3 DNA. D genes are given only for firm matches. A clone size is listed for some rows: how often the clone was seen (once, few, many), or a class if it is expanded.

v_gene: TRBV5-1; j_gene: TRBJ1-2; abundance: .; d_gene: TRBD1; CDR3aa: CASSLTRGRDYGYTF; CDR3nt: TGCGCCAGCAGCCTCACCAGGGGGCGCGATTATGGCTACACCTTC
v_gene: TRBV10-3; j_gene: TRBJ1-1; abundance: .; d_gene: .; CDR3aa: CAISDGGGGMNTEAFF; CDR3nt: TGTGCCATCAGTGATGGAGGGGGAGGGATGAACACTGAAGCTTTCTTT
v_gene: TRBV28; j_gene: TRBJ2-7; abundance: .; d_gene: TRBD1; CDR3aa: CASREGDRGDWEQYF; CDR3nt: TGTGCCAGCAGGGAGGGGGACAGGGGGGACTGGGAGCAGTACTTC
v_gene: TRBV4-1; j_gene: TRBJ2-3; abundance: .; d_gene: TRBD2; CDR3aa: CASSQFDSGGADTQYF; CDR3nt: TGCGCCAGCAGCCAATTCGACAGCGGGGGTGCAGATACGCAGTATTTT
v_gene: TRBV7-2; j_gene: TRBJ2-1; abundance: few; d_gene: .; CDR3aa: CASRSDSNEQFF; CDR3nt: TGTGCCAGCAGATCAGACAGCAATGAGCAGTTCTTC
v_gene: TRBV7-2; j_gene: TRBJ1-1; abundance: .; d_gene: TRBD1; CDR3aa: CASSREGAKGTEAFF; CDR3nt: TGTGCCAGCAGCAGAGAGGGGGCGAAGGGCACTGAAGCTTTCTTT
v_gene: TRBV28; j_gene: TRBJ1-1; abundance: .; d_gene: .; CDR3aa: CASSFPGQQNTEAFF; CDR3nt: TGTGCCAGCAGTTTCCCGGGACAACAGAACACTGAAGCTTTCTTT
v_gene: TRBV6-2/TRBV6-3; j_gene: TRBJ1-5; abundance: .; d_gene: .; CDR3aa: CASSPTGNQPQHF; CDR3nt: TGTGCCAGCAGCCCTACAGGGAATCAGCCCCAGCATTTT
v_gene: TRBV7-2; j_gene: TRBJ1-2; abundance: .; d_gene: TRBD1; CDR3aa: CASSPDGTGRFYGYTF; CDR3nt: TGTGCCAGCAGCCCCGACGGGACAGGGCGGTTCTATGGCTACACCTTC
v_gene: TRBV11-3; j_gene: TRBJ1-1; abundance: .; d_gene: .; CDR3aa: CASSSRGGPGTEAFF; CDR3nt: TGTGCCAGCAGTTCCAGAGGCGGGCCTGGGACTGAAGCTTTCTTT
v_gene: TRBV4-1; j_gene: TRBJ1-2; abundance: .; d_gene: .; CDR3aa: CASSQRDINYGYTF; CDR3nt: TGCGCCAGCAGCCAGAGGGACATTAACTATGGCTACACCTTC
v_gene: TRBV19; j_gene: TRBJ1-2; abundance: once; d_gene: TRBD1; CDR3aa: CASSRQGDGYTF; CDR3nt: TGTGCCAGTAGTAGACAGGGGGATGGCTACACCTTC
v_gene: TRBV19; j_gene: TRBJ1-3; abundance: once; d_gene: .; CDR3aa: CASSNSGDSGNTIYF; CDR3nt: TGTGCCAGTAGTAATTCCGGGGACTCTGGAAACACCATATATTTT
v_gene: TRBV7-9; j_gene: TRBJ1-1; abundance: few; d_gene: TRBD1; CDR3aa: CASSIGTANTEAFF; CDR3nt: TGTGCCAGCAGCATCGGGACAGCGAACACTGAAGCTTTCTTT
v_gene: TRBV29-1; j_gene: TRBJ2-3; abundance: many; d_gene: TRBD1; CDR3aa: CSAQTGVTTDTQYF; CDR3nt: TGCAGCGCCCAGACAGGGGTAACCACAGATACGCAGTATTTT
v_gene: TRBV20-1; j_gene: TRBJ1-2; abundance: .; d_gene: .; CDR3aa: CSARDGYGYTF; CDR3nt: TGCAGTGCTAGAGACGGTTACGGCTACACCTTC
v_gene: TRBV10-3; j_gene: TRBJ2-1; abundance: few; d_gene: TRBD2; CDR3aa: CAISESTSGYNEQFF; CDR3nt: TGTGCCATCAGTGAGTCCACTAGCGGGTACAATGAGCAGTTCTTC
v_gene: TRBV3-1/TRBV3-2; j_gene: TRBJ2-5; abundance: .; d_gene: .; CDR3aa: CASKAYRQETQYF; CDR3nt: TGTGCCAGCAAGGCGTACAGGCAAGAGACCCAGTACTTC
v_gene: TRBV6-2/TRBV6-3; j_gene: TRBJ1-1; abundance: .; d_gene: TRBD1; CDR3aa: CASSLQGVWNTEAFF; CDR3nt: TGTGCCAGCAGTCTTCAGGGGGTTTGGAACACTGAAGCTTTCTTT
v_gene: TRBV29-1; j_gene: TRBJ2-1; abundance: .; d_gene: .; CDR3aa: CSVVMSVRGEQFF; CDR3nt: TGCAGCGTTGTTATGAGTGTGCGGGGTGAGCAGTTCTTC
v_gene: TRBV27; j_gene: TRBJ2-7; abundance: .; d_gene: .; CDR3aa: CASSVVPSSYEQYF; CDR3nt: TGTGCCAGCAGTGTCGTTCCCAGCTCCTACGAGCAGTACTTC
v_gene: TRBV2; j_gene: TRBJ2-6; abundance: .; d_gene: .; CDR3aa: CASSNRVGANVLTF; CDR3nt: TGTGCCAGCAGTAACCGGGTCGGGGCCAACGTCCTGACTTTC
v_gene: TRBV29-1; j_gene: TRBJ2-5; abundance: .; d_gene: TRBD2; CDR3aa: CSARLATPGAQYF; CDR3nt: TGCAGCGCCCGACTAGCGACCCCAGGGGCCCAGTACTTC
v_gene: TRBV19; j_gene: TRBJ1-4; abundance: .; d_gene: TRBD1; CDR3aa: CASSMSPGQGAKLFF; CDR3nt: TGTGCCAGTAGTATGAGTCCAGGACAGGGTGCAAAACTGTTTTTT
v_gene: TRBV5-1; j_gene: TRBJ1-6; abundance: few; d_gene: .; CDR3aa: CASTRAPDWNSPLHF; CDR3nt: TGCGCCAGCACCCGGGCCCCGGACTGGAATTCACCCCTCCACTTT
v_gene: TRBV19; j_gene: TRBJ1-1; abundance: medium-sized; d_gene: .; CDR3aa: CASSIFDWNTEAFF; CDR3nt: TGTGCCAGTAGTATATTTGACTGGAACACTGAAGCTTTCTTT
v_gene: TRBV2; j_gene: TRBJ1-4; abundance: .; d_gene: .; CDR3aa: CASRRNNNEKLFF; CDR3nt: TGTGCCAGCAGGCGGAACAATAATGAAAAACTGTTTTTT
v_gene: TRBV6-6; j_gene: TRBJ1-5; abundance: .; d_gene: TRBD1; CDR3aa: CASRSDQGARNQPQHF; CDR3nt: TGTGCCAGCAGATCAGACCAGGGGGCCCGCAATCAGCCCCAGCATTTT
v_gene: TRBV24-1; j_gene: TRBJ2-5; abundance: .; d_gene: .; CDR3aa: CATSDLRQGWETQYF; CDR3nt: TGTGCCACCAGTGATTTGCGGCAGGGGTGGGAGACCCAGTACTTC
v_gene: TRBV10-3; j_gene: TRBJ2-6; abundance: .; d_gene: TRBD1; CDR3aa: CAISDLGQGAPGANVLTF; CDR3nt: TGTGCCATCAGTGATTTGGGACAGGGGGCACCTGGGGCCAACGTCCTGACTTTC
v_gene: TRBV3-1/TRBV3-2; j_gene: TRBJ1-5; abundance: .; d_gene: .; CDR3aa: CASSPRGNQPQHF; CDR3nt: TGTGCCAGCAGCCCGAGGGGCAATCAGCCCCAGCATTTT
v_gene: TRBV7-9; j_gene: TRBJ1-1; abundance: .; d_gene: .; CDR3aa: CASSRPFQGPEAFF; CDR3nt: TGTGCCAGCAGCCGTCCCTTCCAGGGTCCTGAAGCTTTCTTT
v_gene: TRBV5-1; j_gene: TRBJ1-5; abundance: .; d_gene: .; CDR3aa: CASSPEGVGNQPQHF; CDR3nt: TGCGCCAGCAGCCCAGAGGGGGTGGGAAATCAGCCCCAGCATTTT
v_gene: TRBV5-1; j_gene: TRBJ2-7; abundance: .; d_gene: .; CDR3aa: CASSPGIWGEQYF; CDR3nt: TGCGCCAGCAGCCCGGGAATTTGGGGAGAGCAGTACTTC
v_gene: TRBV7-2; j_gene: TRBJ1-6; abundance: .; d_gene: .; CDR3aa: CASSGGGASSYNSPLHF; CDR3nt: TGTGCCAGCAGCGGGGGGGGAGCTAGCTCCTATAATTCACCCCTCCACTTT
v_gene: TRBV11-1; j_gene: TRBJ2-3; abundance: .; d_gene: TRBD2; CDR3aa: CASSPRTSRADTQYF; CDR3nt: TGTGCCAGCAGCCCGCGGACTAGTAGGGCAGATACGCAGTATTTT
v_gene: TRBV4-3; j_gene: TRBJ2-5; abundance: .; d_gene: .; CDR3aa: CASSQGEGGTQYF; CDR3nt: TGCGCCAGCAGCCAAGGCGAGGGCGGGACCCAGTACTTC
v_gene: TRBV18; j_gene: TRBJ1-3; abundance: .; d_gene: .; CDR3aa: CASSSTLDFSGNTIYF; CDR3nt: TGTGCCAGCTCAAGCACCCTGGACTTCTCTGGAAACACCATATATTTT
v_gene: TRBV29-1; j_gene: TRBJ2-7; abundance: once; d_gene: TRBD1; CDR3aa: CSAPGTGANSYEQYF; CDR3nt: TGCAGCGCGCCGGGGACAGGCGCCAACTCCTACGAGCAGTACTTC
v_gene: TRBV19; j_gene: TRBJ1-1; abundance: .; d_gene: .; CDR3aa: CASSIAEFKNTEAFF; CDR3nt: TGTGCCAGTAGTATAGCGGAGTTTAAGAACACTGAAGCTTTCTTT